This TCR beta chain was captured in a study of shared clonotypes between healthy human individuals. Study-level information: Those who served as donors were a couple of women and three men between the ages of 18 and 49. Each donor's CD4 naive and CD4 memory cells filled three plates apiece, CD8 naive two, and CD8 memory one.

On this clone: Its matching antigen is unknown.

Here immunoSEQ multiplex PCR was the method, and the copy in TCRdb shows in-frame clones only, minus some. Of some 2,400,000 clones detected, nearly 97% appear once; the ten largest clones hold roughly 0.13%. The length of the CDR3 is 14 residues. V gave up 6 bases and J gave up 5 bases; unmatched junction bases: 2. Germline lookup yields CDR1 ENHRY and CDR2 SYGVKD. Study outcomes and limitations: Enrolling few donors narrowed the genetic and exposure-history diversity that was represented. Tissue TCR repertoires likely differ from these blood-only repertoires.

The chain recombines TRBV10-3 with TRBJ1-6; 9 bases match TRBD1. This TCR came from a man younger than 30 in good health. The sequencing input was naive CD4+ T cells sorted from blood. The subset here: CD45RA+ positively selected. CDR3 DNA sequence: TGTGCCATCAGGCGGACAGGGGATAATTCACCCCTCCACTTT. Protein product: CAIRRTGDNSPLHF.